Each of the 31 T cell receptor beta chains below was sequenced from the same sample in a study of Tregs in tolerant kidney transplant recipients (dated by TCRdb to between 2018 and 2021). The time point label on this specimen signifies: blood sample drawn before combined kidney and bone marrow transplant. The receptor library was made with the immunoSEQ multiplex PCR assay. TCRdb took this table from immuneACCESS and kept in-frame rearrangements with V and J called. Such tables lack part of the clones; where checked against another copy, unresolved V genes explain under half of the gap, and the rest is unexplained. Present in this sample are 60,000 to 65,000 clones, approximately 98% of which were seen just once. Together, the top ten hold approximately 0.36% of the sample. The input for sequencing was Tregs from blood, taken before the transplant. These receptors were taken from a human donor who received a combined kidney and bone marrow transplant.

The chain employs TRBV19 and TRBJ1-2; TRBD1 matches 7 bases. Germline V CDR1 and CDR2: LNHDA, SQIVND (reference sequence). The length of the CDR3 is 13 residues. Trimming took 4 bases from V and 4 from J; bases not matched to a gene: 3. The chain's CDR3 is CASSTGQFYGYTF. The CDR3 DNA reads TGTGCCAGTAGTACGGGACAGTTCTATGGCTACACCTTC.

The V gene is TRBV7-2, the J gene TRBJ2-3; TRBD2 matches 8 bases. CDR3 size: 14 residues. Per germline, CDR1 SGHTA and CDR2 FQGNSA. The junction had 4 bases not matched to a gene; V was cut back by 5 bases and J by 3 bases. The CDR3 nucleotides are TGTGCCAGCAGCCCTGGACTAGCAACAGATACGCAGTATTTT. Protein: CASSPGLATDTQYF.

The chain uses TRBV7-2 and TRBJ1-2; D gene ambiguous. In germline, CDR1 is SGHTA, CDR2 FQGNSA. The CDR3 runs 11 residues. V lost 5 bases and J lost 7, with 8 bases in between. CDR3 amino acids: CASSPNAGYTF. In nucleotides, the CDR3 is TGTGCCAGCAGCCCTAATGCTGGCTACACCTTC.

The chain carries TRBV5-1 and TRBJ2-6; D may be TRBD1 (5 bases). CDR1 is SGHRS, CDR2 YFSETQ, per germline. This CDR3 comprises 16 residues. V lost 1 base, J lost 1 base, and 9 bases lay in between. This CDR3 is CASSLIRTSGANVLTF. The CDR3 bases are TGCGCCAGCAGCTTGATCCGGACATCTGGGGCCAACGTCCTGACTTTC.

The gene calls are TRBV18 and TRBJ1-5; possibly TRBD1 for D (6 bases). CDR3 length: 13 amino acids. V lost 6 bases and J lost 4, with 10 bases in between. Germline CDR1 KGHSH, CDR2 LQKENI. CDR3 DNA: TGTGCCAGCTCGCCGGGACAAAATCAGCCCCAGCATTTT. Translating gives CASSPGQNQPQHF.

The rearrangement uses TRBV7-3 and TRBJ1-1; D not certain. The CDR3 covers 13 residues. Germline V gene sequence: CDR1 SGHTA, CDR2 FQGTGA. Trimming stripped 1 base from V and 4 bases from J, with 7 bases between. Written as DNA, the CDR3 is TGTGCCAGCAGCTTAAGTACCGGCACTGAAGCTTTCTTT. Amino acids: CASSLSTGTEAFF.

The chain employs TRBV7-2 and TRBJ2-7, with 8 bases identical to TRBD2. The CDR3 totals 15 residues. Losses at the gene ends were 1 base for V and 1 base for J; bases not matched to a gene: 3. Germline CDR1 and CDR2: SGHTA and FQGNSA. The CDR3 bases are TGTGCCAGCAGCTTAGGACCGGGAGGGTCCTACGAGCAGTACTTC. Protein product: CASSLGPGGSYEQYF.

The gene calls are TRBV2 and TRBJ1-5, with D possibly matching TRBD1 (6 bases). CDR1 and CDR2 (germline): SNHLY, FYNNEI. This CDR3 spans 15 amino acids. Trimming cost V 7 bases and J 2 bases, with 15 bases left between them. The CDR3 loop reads CASTQGWGGNQPQHF. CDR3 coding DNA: TGTGCCAGCACTCAGGGGTGGGGTGGCAATCAGCCCCAGCATTTT.

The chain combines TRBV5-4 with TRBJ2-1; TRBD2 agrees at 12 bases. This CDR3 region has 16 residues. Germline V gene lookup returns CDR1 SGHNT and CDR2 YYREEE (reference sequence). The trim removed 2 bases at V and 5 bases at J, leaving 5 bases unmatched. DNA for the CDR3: TGTGCCAGCAGCTTCCTCCTAGCGGGAGGGCACAATGAGCAGTTCTTC. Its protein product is CASSFLLAGGHNEQFF.

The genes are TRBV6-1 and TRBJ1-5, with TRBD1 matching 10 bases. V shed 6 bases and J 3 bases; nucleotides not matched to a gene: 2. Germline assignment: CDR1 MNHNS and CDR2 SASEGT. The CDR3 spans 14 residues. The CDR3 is CASRGQGPNQPQHF. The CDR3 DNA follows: TGTGCCAGCAGGGGACAGGGGCCCAATCAGCCCCAGCATTTT.

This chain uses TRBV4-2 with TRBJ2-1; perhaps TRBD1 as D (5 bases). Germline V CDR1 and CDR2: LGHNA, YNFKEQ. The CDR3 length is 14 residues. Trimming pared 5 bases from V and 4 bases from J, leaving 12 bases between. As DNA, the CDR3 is TGTGCCAGCAGCTTCGGCGGACAATACAATGAGCAGTTCTTC. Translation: CASSFGGQYNEQFF.

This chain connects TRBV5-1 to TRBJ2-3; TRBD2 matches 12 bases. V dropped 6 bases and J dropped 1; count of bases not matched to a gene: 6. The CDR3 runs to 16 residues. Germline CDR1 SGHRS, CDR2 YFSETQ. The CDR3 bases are TGCGCCAGCACCTCTAGCGGGGGGGGAGGCACAGATACGCAGTATTTT. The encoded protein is CASTSSGGGGTDTQYF.

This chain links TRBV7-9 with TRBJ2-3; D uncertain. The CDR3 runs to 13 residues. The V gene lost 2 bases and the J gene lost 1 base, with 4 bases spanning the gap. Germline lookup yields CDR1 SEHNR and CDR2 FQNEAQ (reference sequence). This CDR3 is CASSLSGTDTQYF. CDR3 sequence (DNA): TGTGCCAGCAGCTTATCCGGCACAGATACGCAGTATTTT.

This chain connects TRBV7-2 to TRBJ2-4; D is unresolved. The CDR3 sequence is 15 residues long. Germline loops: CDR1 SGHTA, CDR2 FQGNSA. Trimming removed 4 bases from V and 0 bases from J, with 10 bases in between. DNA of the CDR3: TGTGCCAGCAGCTCCAGTGGCTTAGCCAAAAACATTCAGTACTTC. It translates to CASSSSGLAKNIQYF.

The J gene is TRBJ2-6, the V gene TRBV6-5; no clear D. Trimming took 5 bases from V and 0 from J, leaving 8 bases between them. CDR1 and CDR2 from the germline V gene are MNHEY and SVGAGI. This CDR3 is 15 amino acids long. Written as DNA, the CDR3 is TGTGCCAGCAGTCCCATCCCCTCTGGGGCCAACGTCCTGACTTTC. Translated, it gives CASSPIPSGANVLTF.

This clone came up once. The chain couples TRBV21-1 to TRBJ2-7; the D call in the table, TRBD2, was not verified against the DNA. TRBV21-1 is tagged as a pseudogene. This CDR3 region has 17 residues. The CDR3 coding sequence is TGTGCCAGCAGCTCCAAGTACTGGGGAGAAGTTATGTGGGAGCAGTACTTC. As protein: CASSSKYWGEVMWEQYF.

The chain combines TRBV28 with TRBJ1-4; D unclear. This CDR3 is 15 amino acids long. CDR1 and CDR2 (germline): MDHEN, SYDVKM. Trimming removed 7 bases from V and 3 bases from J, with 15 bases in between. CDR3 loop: CASTVPRGSNEKLFF. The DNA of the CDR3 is TGTGCCAGCACCGTCCCCAGAGGCTCTAATGAAAAACTGTTTTTT.

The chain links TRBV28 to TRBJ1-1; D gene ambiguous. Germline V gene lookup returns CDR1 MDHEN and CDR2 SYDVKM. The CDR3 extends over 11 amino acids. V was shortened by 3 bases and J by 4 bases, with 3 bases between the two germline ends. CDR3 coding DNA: TGTGCCAGCAGTTTCTCCACTGAAGCTTTCTTT. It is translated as CASSFSTEAFF.

The CDR3 spells CASSVGTSGADNEQFF. The CDR3 region has the DNA TGTGCCAGCAGCGTCGGGACTAGCGGGGCCGACAATGAGCAGTTCTTC. The V call is TRBV9, the J call TRBJ2-1, with TRBD2 identical over 13 bases. The germline CDR1 and CDR2 sequences are SGDLS and YYNGEE. Trimming cost V 2 bases and J 5 bases; bases outside gene matches: 4. The CDR3 covers 16 residues.

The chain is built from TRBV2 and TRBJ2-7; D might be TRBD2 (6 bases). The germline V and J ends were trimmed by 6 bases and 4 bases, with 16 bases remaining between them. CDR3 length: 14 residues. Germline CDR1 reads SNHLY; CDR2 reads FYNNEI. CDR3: CASRFPFGGYEQYF. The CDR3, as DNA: TGTGCCAGCAGATTCCCCTTTGGAGGGTACGAGCAGTACTTC.

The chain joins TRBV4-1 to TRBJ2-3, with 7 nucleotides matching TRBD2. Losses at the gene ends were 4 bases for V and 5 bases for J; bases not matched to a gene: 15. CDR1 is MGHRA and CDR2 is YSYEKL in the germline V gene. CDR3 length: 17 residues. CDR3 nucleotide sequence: TGCGCCAGCAGCCGAGGAGCGGGGACTACTAGGGTAGATACGCAGTATTTT. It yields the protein CASSRGAGTTRVDTQYF.

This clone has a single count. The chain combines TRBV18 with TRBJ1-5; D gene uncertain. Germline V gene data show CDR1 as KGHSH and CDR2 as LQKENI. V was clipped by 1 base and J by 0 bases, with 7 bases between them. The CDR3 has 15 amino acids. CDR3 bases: TGTGCCAGCTCACCACGCGGGGTTAGCAATCAGCCCCAGCATTTT. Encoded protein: CASSPRGVSNQPQHF.

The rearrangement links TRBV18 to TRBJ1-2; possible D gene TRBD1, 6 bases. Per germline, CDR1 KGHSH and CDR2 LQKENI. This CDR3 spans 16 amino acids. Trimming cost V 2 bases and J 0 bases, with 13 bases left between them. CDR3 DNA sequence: TGTGCCAGCTCACCAGGGTACAGGGCGGCTAACTATGGCTACACCTTC. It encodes CASSPGYRAANYGYTF.

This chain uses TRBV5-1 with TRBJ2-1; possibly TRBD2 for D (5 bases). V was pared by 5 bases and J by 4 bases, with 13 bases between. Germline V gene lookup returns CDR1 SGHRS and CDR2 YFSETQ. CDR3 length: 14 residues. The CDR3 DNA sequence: TGCGCCAGCAGGGGGATAGCGCAATACAATGAGCAGTTCTTC. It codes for CASRGIAQYNEQFF.

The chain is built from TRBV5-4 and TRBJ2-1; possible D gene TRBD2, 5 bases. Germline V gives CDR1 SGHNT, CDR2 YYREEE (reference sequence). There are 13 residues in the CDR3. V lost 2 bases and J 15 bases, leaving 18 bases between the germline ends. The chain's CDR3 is CASSFDSSGTLFF. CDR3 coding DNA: TGTGCCAGCAGCTTTGATTCGTCGGGAACCTTGTTCTTC.

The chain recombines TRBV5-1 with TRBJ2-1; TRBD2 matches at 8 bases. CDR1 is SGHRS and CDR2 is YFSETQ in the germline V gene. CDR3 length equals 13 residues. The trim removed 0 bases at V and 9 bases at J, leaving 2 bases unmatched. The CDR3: CASSLGAGVEQFF. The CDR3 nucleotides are TGCGCCAGCAGCTTGGGAGCGGGAGTTGAGCAGTTCTTC.

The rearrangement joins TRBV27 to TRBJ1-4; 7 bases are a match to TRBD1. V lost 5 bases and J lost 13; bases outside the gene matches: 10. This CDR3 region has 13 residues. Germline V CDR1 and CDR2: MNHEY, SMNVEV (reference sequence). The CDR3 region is CASSRFSRGVLFF. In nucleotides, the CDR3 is TGTGCCAGCAGTCGATTCTCCAGGGGGGTACTGTTTTTT.

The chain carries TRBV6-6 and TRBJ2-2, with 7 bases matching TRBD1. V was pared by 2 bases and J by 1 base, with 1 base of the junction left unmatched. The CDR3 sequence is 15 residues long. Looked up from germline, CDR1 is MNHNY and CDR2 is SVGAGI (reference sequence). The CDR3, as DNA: TGTGCCAGCAGTTACCGGACAGGGAACACCGGGGAGCTGTTTTTT. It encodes CASSYRTGNTGELFF.

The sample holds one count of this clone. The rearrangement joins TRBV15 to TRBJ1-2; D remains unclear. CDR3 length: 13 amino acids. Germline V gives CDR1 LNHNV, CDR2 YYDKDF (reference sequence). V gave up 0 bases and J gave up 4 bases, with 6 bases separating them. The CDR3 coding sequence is TGTGCCACCAGCAGAGATTCAGGCTATGGCTACACCTTC. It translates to CATSRDSGYGYTF.

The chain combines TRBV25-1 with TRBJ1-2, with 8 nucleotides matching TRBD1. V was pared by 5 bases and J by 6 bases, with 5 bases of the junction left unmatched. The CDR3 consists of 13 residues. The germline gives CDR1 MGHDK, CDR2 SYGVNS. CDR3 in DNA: TGTGCCAGCAGTTGGACAGGGAGGGATGGCTACACCTTC. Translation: CASSWTGRDGYTF.

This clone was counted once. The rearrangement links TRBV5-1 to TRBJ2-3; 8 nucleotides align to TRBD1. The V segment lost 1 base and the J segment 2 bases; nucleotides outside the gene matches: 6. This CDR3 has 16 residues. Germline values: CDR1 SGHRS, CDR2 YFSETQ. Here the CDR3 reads CASSLTRTGTTDTQYF. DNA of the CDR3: TGCGCCAGCAGCTTGACACGGACAGGGACCACAGATACGCAGTATTTT. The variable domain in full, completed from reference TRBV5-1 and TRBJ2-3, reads KAGVTQTPRYLIKTRGQQVTLSCSPISGHRSVSWYQQTPGQGLQFLFEYFSETQRNKGNFPGRFSGRQFSNSRSEMNVSTLELGDSALYLCASSLTRTGTTDTQYFGPGTRLTVL.